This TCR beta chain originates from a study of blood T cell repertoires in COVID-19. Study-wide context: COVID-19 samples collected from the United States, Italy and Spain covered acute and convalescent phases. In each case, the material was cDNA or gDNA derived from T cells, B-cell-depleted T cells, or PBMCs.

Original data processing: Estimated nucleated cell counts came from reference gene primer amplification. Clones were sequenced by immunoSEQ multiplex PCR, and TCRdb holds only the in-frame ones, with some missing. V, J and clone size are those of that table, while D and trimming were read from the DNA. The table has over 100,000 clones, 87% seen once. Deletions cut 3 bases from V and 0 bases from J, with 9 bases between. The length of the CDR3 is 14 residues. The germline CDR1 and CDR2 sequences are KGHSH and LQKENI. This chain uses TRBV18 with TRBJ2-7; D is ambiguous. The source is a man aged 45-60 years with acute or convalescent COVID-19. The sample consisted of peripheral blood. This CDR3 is CASSPTSDSYEQYF. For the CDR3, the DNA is TGTGCCAGCTCACCTACATCCGACTCCTACGAGCAGTACTTC.